This is a list of T cell receptor beta chains from one sample in a study of cytomegalovirus exposure and HLA in healthy donors. Sequenced by immunoSEQ multiplex PCR; TCRdb stores in-frame clones only, minus some. The data contain 120,000 to 150,000 clones, roughly three quarters of them singletons. Material: PBMCs. Source of these receptors: a woman between 45 and 65 years old in good health and CMV-seronegative. CDR3s include the opening cysteine and the closing phenylalanine or tryptophan. Each record gives: D gene, V gene, J gene, clone size, CDR3 protein, CDR3 DNA. D genes are given only for firm matches. The size of a clone is reported for some rows only, either as once, few or many, or as a class for expanded clones.

-	TRBV2	TRBJ1-2	-	CASSQGAGDYGYTF	TGTGCCAGCAGTCAGGGCGCGGGAGACTATGGCTACACCTTC
TRBD1	TRBV19	TRBJ1-4	-	CAASTGVNEKLFF	TGTGCCGCTTCGACAGGGGTAAATGAAAAACTGTTTTTT
-	TRBV5-6	TRBJ1-6	-	CASSLDPYSYNSPLHF	TGTGCCAGCAGTTTGGATCCCTACTCCTATAATTCACCCCTCCACTTT
-	TRBV11-3	TRBJ2-2	-	CASSRQPDGELFF	TGTGCCAGCAGCCGACAGCCCGACGGGGAGCTGTTTTTT
-	TRBV6-1	TRBJ1-2	-	CASSKGGFGYTF	TGTGCCAGCAGTAAAGGAGGGTTTGGCTACACCTTC
-	TRBV14	TRBJ1-6	few	CASSQAVGSSYNSPLHF	TGTGCCAGCAGCCAAGCCGTTGGGAGCTCCTATAATTCACCCCTCCACTTT
-	TRBV14	TRBJ2-1	-	CASSPAWEYNEQFF	TGTGCCAGCAGCCCCGCCTGGGAGTACAATGAGCAGTTCTTC
-	TRBV30	TRBJ1-5	-	CAWSEREHGSQHF	TGTGCCTGGAGTGAGAGGGAACACGGGTCCCAGCATTTT
-	TRBV5-1	TRBJ2-3	-	CASSPAASDTQYF	TGCGCCAGCAGCCCAGCGGCATCAGATACGCAGTATTTT
-	TRBV28	TRBJ1-2	few	CASSPAWGDVYGYTF	TGTGCCAGCAGCCCCGCGTGGGGGGACGTCTATGGCTACACCTTC
TRBD1	TRBV7-2	TRBJ1-5	-	CASSSGQAEGQPQHF	TGTGCCAGCAGCTCGGGACAGGCCGAGGGCCAGCCCCAGCATTTT
TRBD1	TRBV6-4	TRBJ2-3	-	CASSAGTARTDTQYF	TGTGCCAGCTCCGCCGGGACAGCGAGAACAGATACGCAGTATTTT
-	TRBV28	TRBJ2-7	-	CASSLQRTLSEQYF	TGTGCCAGCAGTTTACAGCGGACCCTCTCCGAGCAGTACTTC
-	TRBV7-9	TRBJ2-6	-	CASSLGIGAGANVLTF	TGTGCCAGCAGCTTAGGAATAGGGGCCGGGGCCAACGTCCTGACTTTC